Presented here are 17 T cell receptor beta chains from one specimen sequenced in a study of identical twins. TCRdb reprocessed the 5' RACE reads via MiXCR and lists one record per CDR3 protein. The data hold nearly 200,000 distinct CDR3 sequences, with more than 15% observed a single time. This sample also appeared in a second study, on T cells expressing NK-cell markers.

Sequenced sample: CD8+ T cells sorted from blood. These receptors were obtained from a woman younger than 35 in good health.

Ten or more counts support this clonotype. The chain joins TRBV5-1 to TRBJ2-5; unclear D gene. The germline gives CDR1 SGHRS, CDR2 YFSETQ. The CDR3 is 14 amino acids. V was clipped by 0 bases and J by 5 bases, with 11 bases between them. CDR3 loop: CASSLASLGETQYF. The CDR3 bases are TGCGCCAGCAGCTTGGCTTCCCTCGGGGAGACCCAGTACTTC.

The chain has TRBV5-6 and TRBJ2-7; D unclear. V dropped 0 bases and J dropped 3 bases, with 13 bases sitting between them. The CDR3 totals 15 residues. The V gene's germline CDR1 is SGHDT and CDR2 YYEEEE. For the CDR3, the DNA is TGTGCCAGCAGCTTGGATGGCCTGGGTCGCTACGAGCAGTACTTC. Translation: CASSLDGLGRYEQYF.

This clonotype was recorded a few times. This sequence joins TRBV7-9 and TRBJ2-1; D remains ambiguous. V lost 10 bases to trimming and J lost 3 bases, with 10 bases between them. Germline CDR1 is SEHNR and CDR2 is FQNEAQ (reference sequence). CDR3 length: 12 amino acids. The CDR3 DNA reads TGTGCCACTCGGACGGACTACAATGAGCAGTTCTTC. It translates to CATRTDYNEQFF.

This clonotype was observed a handful of times. V is TRBV10-3 and J is TRBJ1-1; D is undetermined. The CDR3 loop spans 13 amino acids. Trimming stripped 8 bases from V and 0 bases from J, with 10 bases between. Germline V lookup: CDR1 ENHRY, CDR2 SYGVKD. The CDR3 loop is CAIYSPMNTEAFF. Written as DNA, the CDR3 is TGTGCCATCTATTCCCCCATGAACACTGAAGCTTTCTTT.

This clonotype was seen at least ten times. The chain carries TRBV14 and TRBJ2-3; D is unclear. There are 13 residues in the CDR3. Germline V lookup: CDR1 SGHDN, CDR2 FVKESK. The V end was cut by 8 bases, the J end by 0 bases, with 9 bases between. The CDR3 nucleotides are TGTGCCAGCCCAGGTCCTAGCACAGATACGCAGTATTTT. Its protein product is CASPGPSTDTQYF.

This chain joins TRBV12-3 or TRBV12-4 and TRBJ2-7; TRBD1 agrees at 9 bases. V gave up 7 bases and J gave up 5 bases; unmatched junction bases: 9. CDR3 length equals 14 residues. The CDR3 DNA reads TGTGCCAGCACCGGGGGACAGGGCTTCCACGAGCAGTACTTC. Translation gives CASTGGQGFHEQYF.

The chain uses TRBV27 and TRBJ1-6; D call uncertain. CDR3 length: 16 amino acids. CDR1 is MNHEY and CDR2 is SMNVEV in the germline V gene (reference sequence). With 2 bases removed from V and 6 bases from J, the gap between germline ends came to 14 bases. Written as DNA, the CDR3 is TGTGCCAGCAGTTTAACCGGTGGCAGACTTAATTCACCCCTCCACTTT. The encoded protein is CASSLTGGRLNSPLHF.

The chain carries TRBV10-3 and TRBJ1-2, with unresolved D. Between the trimmed V and J ends, which lost 7 bases and 4 bases, there was a span of 13 bases. This CDR3 is built from 13 residues. Per the germline V gene, CDR1 is ENHRY and CDR2 is SYGVKD. The CDR3 here is CAIMATAFYGYTF. DNA for the CDR3: TGTGCCATCATGGCTACTGCATTCTATGGCTACACCTTC.

This clonotype was recorded a few times. The chain is built from TRBV7-8 and TRBJ1-1; 8 nucleotides line up with TRBD1. CDR1 SGHVS and CDR2 FQNEAQ come from the germline V gene. With 4 bases clipped from V and 3 bases from J, the junction kept 7 bases outside the gene matches. CDR3 length: 15 residues. The CDR3 DNA reads TGTGCCAGCAGCTACAGACAGGGGTGGCACACTGAAGCTTTCTTT. As protein: CASSYRQGWHTEAFF.

The rearrangement uses TRBV11-2 and TRBJ2-2; no definite D call. The CDR3 contains 16 residues. The V gene's germline CDR1 is SGHAT and CDR2 FQNNGV. V gave up 5 bases and J gave up 0 bases, with 13 bases separating them. CDR3 sequence reads: CASSPREHANTGELFF. CDR3 nucleotide sequence: TGTGCCAGCAGCCCCCGTGAACACGCGAACACCGGGGAGCTGTTTTTT.

This clonotype has just a few counts. The CDR3 nucleotides read TGTGCCAGCAGCCCAGGGTTCCTCTACAATGAGCAGTTCTTC. It encodes CASSPGFLYNEQFF. This chain joins TRBV5-6 and TRBJ2-1, with D possibly TRBD1 on 5 matching bases. CDR3 length: 14 amino acids. Trimming cost V 4 bases and J 3 bases, with 11 bases left between them. Germline assignment: CDR1 SGHDT and CDR2 YYEEEE.

This chain links TRBV2 with TRBJ2-3; D possibly matches TRBD1 or TRBD2 (5 bases each). Germline V gene lookup returns CDR1 SNHLY and CDR2 FYNNEI. The V gene lost 11 bases and the J gene lost 1 base, with 16 bases spanning the gap. The CDR3 extends over 14 amino acids. The DNA of the CDR3 is TGTGCCCTCGGGACGGAGCGTCGCACAGATACGCAGTATTTT. This encodes CALGTERRTDTQYF.

This clonotype was picked up many times. The chain links TRBV12-3 or TRBV12-4 to TRBJ1-5, with D hard to call. The CDR3 runs 13 residues. V lost 9 bases and J 4 bases, leaving 13 bases between the germline ends. The CDR3 DNA is TGTGCCAGTTCAGCGAAAGGGAATCAGCCCCAGCATTTT. Its protein is CASSAKGNQPQHF.

The chain joins TRBV5-6 to TRBJ2-1, with 9 positions matching TRBD2. J gave up 6 bases and V 6 bases, and 7 bases lay outside the gene matches. Germline V gene sequence: CDR1 SGHDT, CDR2 YYEEEE. The CDR3 runs to 14 residues. CDR3 nucleotide sequence: TGTGCCAGCACTAGCGGGATAACCGCCAATGAGCAGTTCTTC. This codes for CASTSGITANEQFF. Based on the CDR3 plus reference TRBV5-6 and TRBJ2-1, the full variable domain is DAGVTQSPTHLIKTRGQQVTLRCSPKSGHDTVSWYQQALGQGPQFIFQYYEEEERQRGNFPDRFSGHQFPNYSSELNVNALLLGDSALYLCASTSGITANEQFFGPGTRLTVL.

V is TRBV9 and J is TRBJ1-3; no reliable D call. This CDR3 contains 13 residues. Trimming took off 2 bases at V and 0 bases at J, with 3 bases between the two ends. Germline V gene sequence: CDR1 SGDLS, CDR2 YYNGEE. CDR3 nucleotides: TGTGCCAGCAGCGTCGGCTCTGGAAACACCATATATTTT. Encoded protein: CASSVGSGNTIYF.

The gene calls are TRBV27 and TRBJ1-1; D remains ambiguous. This CDR3 has 13 residues. CDR1 is MNHEY, CDR2 SMNVEV, per germline (reference sequence). Trimming took off 6 bases at V and 4 bases at J, with 12 bases between the two ends. The chain's CDR3 is CASRQYKGTEAFF. CDR3 in DNA: TGTGCCAGCAGACAATATAAGGGCACTGAAGCTTTCTTT.

J is TRBJ2-4 and V is TRBV11-1; TRBD1 might be the D (6 bases). The CDR3 consists of 21 residues. CDR1 is SGHAT, CDR2 FQDESV, per germline (reference sequence). Trimming stripped 4 bases from V and 0 bases from J, with 28 bases between. In nucleotides, the CDR3 is TGTGCCAGCAGCTCCACAACGCCTGACAAGGGGGTTGGTCTAGCCAAAAACATTCAGTACTTC. This gives the protein CASSSTTPDKGVGLAKNIQYF.